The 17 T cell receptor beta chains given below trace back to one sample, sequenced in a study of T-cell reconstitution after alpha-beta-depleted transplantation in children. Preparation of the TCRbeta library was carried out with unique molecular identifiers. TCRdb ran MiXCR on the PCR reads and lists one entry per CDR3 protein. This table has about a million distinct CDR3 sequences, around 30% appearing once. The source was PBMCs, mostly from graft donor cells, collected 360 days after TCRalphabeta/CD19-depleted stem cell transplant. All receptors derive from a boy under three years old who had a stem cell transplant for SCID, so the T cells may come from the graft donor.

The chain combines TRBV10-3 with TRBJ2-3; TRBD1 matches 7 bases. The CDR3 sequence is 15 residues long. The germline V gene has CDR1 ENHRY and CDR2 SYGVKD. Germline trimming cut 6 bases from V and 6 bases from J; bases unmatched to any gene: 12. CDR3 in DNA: TGTGCCATCAGAGACCCGGGACAGCCCCTGGATACGCAGTATTTT. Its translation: CAIRDPGQPLDTQYF.

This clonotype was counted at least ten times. CDR3 nucleotides: TGTGCCAGCAGTTACGATCAAGAGACCCAGTACTTC. Translated, it gives CASSYDQETQYF. The chain joins TRBV6-6 to TRBJ2-5; unclear D gene. The V gene's germline CDR1 is MNHNY and CDR2 SVGAGI (reference sequence). The V and J ends lost 2 bases and 2 bases respectively, with 3 bases between them. The CDR3 covers 12 residues.

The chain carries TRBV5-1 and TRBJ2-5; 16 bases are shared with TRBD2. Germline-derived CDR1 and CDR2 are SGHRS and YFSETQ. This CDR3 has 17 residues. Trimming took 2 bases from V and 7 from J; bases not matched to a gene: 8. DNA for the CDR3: TGCGCCAGCAGCTTTACCGGGACTAGCGGGGGGGCCGCGACCCAGTACTTC. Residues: CASSFTGTSGGAATQYF. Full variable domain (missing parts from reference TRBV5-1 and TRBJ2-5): KAGVTQTPRYLIKTRGQQVTLSCSPISGHRSVSWYQQTPGQGLQFLFEYFSETQRNKGNFPGRFSGRQFSNSRSEMNVSTLELGDSALYLCASSFTGTSGGAATQYFGPGTRLLVL.

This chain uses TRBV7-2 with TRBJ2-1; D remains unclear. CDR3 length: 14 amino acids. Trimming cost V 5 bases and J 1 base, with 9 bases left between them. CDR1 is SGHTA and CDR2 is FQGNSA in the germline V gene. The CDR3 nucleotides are TGTGCCAGCAGCCCGGACCTGTCCTACAATGAGCAGTTCTTC. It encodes CASSPDLSYNEQFF.

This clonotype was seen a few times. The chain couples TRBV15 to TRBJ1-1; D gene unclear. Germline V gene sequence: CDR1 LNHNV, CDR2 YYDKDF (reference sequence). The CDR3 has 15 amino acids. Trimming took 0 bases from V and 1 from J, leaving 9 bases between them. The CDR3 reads CATSRDRHGNTEAFF. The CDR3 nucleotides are TGTGCCACCAGCAGAGATCGGCACGGGAACACTGAAGCTTTCTTT.

CDR3 bases: TGCAGTGCTAGAGTCCCACTCCCGTACAATGAGCAGTTCTTC. This translates into CSARVPLPYNEQFF. This chain uses TRBV20-1 with TRBJ2-1; D gene ambiguous. Germline V lookup: CDR1 DFQATT, CDR2 SNEGSKA (reference sequence). Trimming pared 1 base from V and 4 bases from J, leaving 11 bases between. The CDR3 runs 14 residues.

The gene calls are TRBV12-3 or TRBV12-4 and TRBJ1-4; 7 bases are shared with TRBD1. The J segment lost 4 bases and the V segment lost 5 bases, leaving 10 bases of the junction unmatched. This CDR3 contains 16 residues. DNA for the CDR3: TGTGCCAGCAGTCTTACAGGGGCCCTCGTTAATGAAAAACTGTTTTTT. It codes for CASSLTGALVNEKLFF.

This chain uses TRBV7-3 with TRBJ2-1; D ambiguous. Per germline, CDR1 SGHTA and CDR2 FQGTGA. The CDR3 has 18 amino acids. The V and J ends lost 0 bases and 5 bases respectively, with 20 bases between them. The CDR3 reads CASSLTSLGPFRDNEQFF. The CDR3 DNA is TGTGCCAGCAGCTTAACGTCCTTAGGACCCTTTCGTGACAATGAGCAGTTCTTC.

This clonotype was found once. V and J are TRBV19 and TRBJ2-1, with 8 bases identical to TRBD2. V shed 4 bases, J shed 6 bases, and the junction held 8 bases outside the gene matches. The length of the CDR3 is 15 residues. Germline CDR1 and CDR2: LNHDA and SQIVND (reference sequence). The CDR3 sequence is CASSNVAGGPNEQFF. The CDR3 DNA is TGTGCCAGTAGTAATGTGGCGGGGGGACCCAATGAGCAGTTCTTC. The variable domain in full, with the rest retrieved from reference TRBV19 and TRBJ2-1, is DGGITQSPKYLFRKEGQNVTLSCEQNLNHDAMYWYRQDPGQGLRLIYYSQIVNDFQKGDIAEGYSVSREKKESFPLTVTSAQKNPTAFYLCASSNVAGGPNEQFFGPGTRLTVL.

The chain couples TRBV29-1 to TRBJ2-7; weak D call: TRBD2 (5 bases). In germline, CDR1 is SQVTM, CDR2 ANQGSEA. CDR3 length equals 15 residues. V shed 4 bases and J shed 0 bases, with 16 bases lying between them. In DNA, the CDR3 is TGCAGCGTTGCCCCGGGAACCCAGAGCTCCTACGAGCAGTACTTC. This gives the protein CSVAPGTQSSYEQYF.

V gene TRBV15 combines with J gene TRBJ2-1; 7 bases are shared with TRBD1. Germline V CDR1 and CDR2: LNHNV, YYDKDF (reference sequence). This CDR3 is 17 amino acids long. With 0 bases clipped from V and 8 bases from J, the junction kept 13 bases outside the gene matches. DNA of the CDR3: TGTGCCACCAGCAGAGATTACAGGACAGGCGGACCCGATGAGCAGTTCTTC. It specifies CATSRDYRTGGPDEQFF.

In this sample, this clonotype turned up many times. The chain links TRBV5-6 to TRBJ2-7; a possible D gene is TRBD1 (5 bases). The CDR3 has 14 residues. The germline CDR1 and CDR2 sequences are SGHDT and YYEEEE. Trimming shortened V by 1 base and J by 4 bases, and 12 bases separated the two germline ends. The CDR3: CASSLKYRSYEQYF. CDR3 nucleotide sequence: TGTGCCAGCAGCTTGAAGTACAGGTCGTACGAGCAGTACTTC.

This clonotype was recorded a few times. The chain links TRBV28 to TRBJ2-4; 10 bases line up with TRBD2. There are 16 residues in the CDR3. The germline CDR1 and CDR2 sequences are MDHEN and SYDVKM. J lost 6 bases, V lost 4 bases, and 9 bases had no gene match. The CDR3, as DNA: TGTGCCAGCAGTTCGCCAGTACTAGCGGGAATAAACATTCAGTACTTC. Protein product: CASSSPVLAGINIQYF.

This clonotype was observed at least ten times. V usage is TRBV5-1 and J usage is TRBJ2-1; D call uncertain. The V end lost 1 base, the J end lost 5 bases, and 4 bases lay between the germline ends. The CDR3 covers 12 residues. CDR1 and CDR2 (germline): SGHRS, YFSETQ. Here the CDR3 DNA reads TGCGCCAGCAGCTTGACCGACAATGAGCAGTTCTTC. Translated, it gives CASSLTDNEQFF.

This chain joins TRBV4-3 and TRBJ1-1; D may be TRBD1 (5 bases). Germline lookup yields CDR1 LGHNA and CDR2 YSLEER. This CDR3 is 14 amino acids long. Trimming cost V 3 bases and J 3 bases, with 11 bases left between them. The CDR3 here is CASSHLMGDTEAFF. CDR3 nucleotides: TGCGCCAGCAGCCACCTGATGGGGGACACTGAAGCTTTCTTT.

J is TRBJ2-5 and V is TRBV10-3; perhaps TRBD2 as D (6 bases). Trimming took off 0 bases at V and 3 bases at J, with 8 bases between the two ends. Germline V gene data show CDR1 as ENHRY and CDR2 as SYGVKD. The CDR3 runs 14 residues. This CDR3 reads CAISESGEEETQYF. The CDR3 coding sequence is TGTGCCATCAGTGAGTCGGGGGAGGAAGAGACCCAGTACTTC.

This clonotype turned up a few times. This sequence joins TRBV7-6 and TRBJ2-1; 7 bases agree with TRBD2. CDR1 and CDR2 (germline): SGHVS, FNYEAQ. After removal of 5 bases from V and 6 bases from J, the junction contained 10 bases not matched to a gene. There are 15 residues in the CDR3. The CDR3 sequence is CASSLSGGLTNEQFF. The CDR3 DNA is TGTGCCAGCAGCCTTTCGGGGGGTCTCACCAATGAGCAGTTCTTC.